The rows below give T cell receptor beta chains drawn from one sample of a study of cytomegalovirus exposure and HLA in healthy donors. Libraries were prepared by immunoSEQ multiplex PCR; TCRdb keeps only in-frame clonotypes and omits some of them. The table lists about 88,000 clones, about 67% of them singletons. The source material was PBMCs. The receptor set was obtained from a woman in her late teens or twenties in good health and CMV-seropositive. Both conserved end residues are part of each CDR3. The D gene is left open where the match is weak. Where a row states a size, it is once, few, many or the class of an expanded clone; other rows omit it.

clone size,J gene,V gene,D gene,CDR3 DNA,CDR3 protein
.,TRBJ2-1,TRBV7-9,.,TGTGCCAGCAGCTTATCAAATGAGCAGTTCTTC,CASSLSNEQFF
.,TRBJ2-2,TRBV6-1,TRBD2,TGTGCCAGCAGTGAAAGGTCGGGAGGGCCTTTCGGGGAGCTGTTTTTT,CASSERSGGPFGELFF
.,TRBJ2-2,TRBV28,.,TGTGCCAGCAGGACTATAGCGGACTCGAACACCGGGGAGCTGTTTTTT,CASRTIADSNTGELFF
.,TRBJ2-5,TRBV7-9,.,TGTGCCAGCAGCCTTGAGACCCAGTACTTC,CASSLETQYF
.,TRBJ1-5,TRBV19,TRBD1,TGTGCCAGTAGTATAGACCCTAGACAGGGCTTACCGCAGCCCCAGCATTTT,CASSIDPRQGLPQPQHF
few,TRBJ2-1,TRBV9,.,TGTGCCAGCAGCGCCGAGGAGTACAATGAGCAGTTCTTC,CASSAEEYNEQFF
.,TRBJ1-1,TRBV29-1,.,TGCAGCGGGACCTGGGGGCCCACTGAAGCTTTCTTT,CSGTWGPTEAFF
.,TRBJ2-3,TRBV11-3,TRBD2,TGTGCCAGCAGCTTATCTGGACTAGCGGGAGGCCCACATGCTACGCAGTATTTT,CASSLSGLAGGPHATQYF
few,TRBJ1-5,TRBV7-8,TRBD1,TGTGCCAGCAGCTTCGGACAGGGAAAAGGGCAGCCCCAGCATTTT,CASSFGQGKGQPQHF
many,TRBJ2-3,TRBV5-8,.,TGTGCCAGCAGCTTGACAGGTAGCACAGATACGCAGTATTTT,CASSLTGSTDTQYF
.,TRBJ2-3,TRBV6-5,.,TGTGCCAGCAGTTACTCCACCCTGGCTAGCACAGATACGCAGTATTTT,CASSYSTLASTDTQYF
few,TRBJ2-5,TRBV6-5,.,TGTGCCAGCACCTGGAGTCAAGAGACCCAGTACTTC,CASTWSQETQYF
.,TRBJ2-7,TRBV5-6,TRBD2,TGTGCCAGCAGCCAATGGGGGGGCGAGCAGTACTTC,CASSQWGGEQYF
few,TRBJ1-1,TRBV5-6,.,TGTGCCAGCAGCTTGAGGAGGACTGAAGCTTTCTTT,CASSLRRTEAFF
.,TRBJ2-4,TRBV11-3,.,TGTGCCAGCAGCCGCGGTGGGGGGAACATTCAGTACTTC,CASSRGGGNIQYF